A single sample is the source of the 26 T cell receptor beta chains below, sequenced in a study of T cell repertoires in cytomegalovirus infection (dated by TCRdb to the late 2010s). TCRdb records Illumina HiSeq 1500 as the sequencer. Through fastp at Q25 and MiXCR, TCRdb rebuilt clones from the public reads, retaining in-frame beta chains. Rows merge per CDR3 protein into single entries with the most common DNA and genes. This sample lists roughly 320,000 distinct CDR3 sequences; 9.6% were detected once. Over 2.5% of the sample is in the top ten clones. Material for sequencing was PBMCs. The receptor set was obtained from a human donor in good health (CMV status not recorded). Some clones in this sample may be carry-over from other donors' samples.

The genes are TRBV28 and TRBJ2-7; TRBD1 matches 7 bases. The V gene end was trimmed by 7 bases and the J gene end by 0 bases; junction bases not matched to a gene: 9. CDR1 is MDHEN, CDR2 SYDVKM, per germline. This CDR3 is built from 15 residues. The CDR3 DNA sequence: TGTGCCAGCAATTCCGGGGACAGAAGCTCCTACGAGCAGTACGTC. Its translation: CASNSGDRSSYEQYV.

This clonotype occurred many times. V usage is TRBV20-1 and J usage is TRBJ2-5, with D perhaps TRBD2 (6 bases). This CDR3 region has 14 residues. The germline V and J ends were trimmed by 6 bases and 5 bases, with 19 bases remaining between them. CDR1 is DFQATT and CDR2 is SNEGSKA in the germline V gene (reference sequence). The CDR3 sequence: CSAPEGHLKETQYF. CDR3 in DNA: TGCAGTGCCCCGGAGGGCCACCTTAAGGAGACCCAGTACTTC.

This clonotype came up many times. The gene calls are TRBV6-5 and TRBJ2-3; D is ambiguous. The length of the CDR3 is 13 residues. The V end lost 6 bases, the J end lost 2 bases, and 9 bases lay between the germline ends. In germline, CDR1 is MNHEY, CDR2 SVGAGI. The CDR3 region is CASRSGSTDTQYF. Here the CDR3 DNA reads TGTGCCAGCAGGTCTGGGTCCACAGATACGCAGTATTTT.

The chain combines TRBV5-6 with TRBJ1-1; 8 positions match TRBD1. Per germline, CDR1 SGHDT and CDR2 YYEEEE. The CDR3 consists of 13 residues. The V segment lost 3 bases and the J segment 7 bases; nucleotides outside the gene matches: 5. CDR3 sequence (DNA): TGTGCCAGCAGCTCGCAGGGGGCTGTTGAAGCTTTCTTT. Amino acid sequence: CASSSQGAVEAFF. The variable domain in full, completed from reference TRBV5-6 and TRBJ1-1, reads DAGVTQSPTHLIKTRGQQVTLRCSPKSGHDTVSWYQQALGQGPQFIFQYYEEEERQRGNFPDRFSGHQFPNYSSELNVNALLLGDSALYLCASSSQGAVEAFFGQGTRLTVV.

This clonotype turned up a few times. This clone may be a read error of a much larger clone one base away. Written as DNA, the CDR3 is TGTGCCAGCAGCCCCGGGACACTCTCCTACAATGAGCAGTTCTTC. Translation gives CASSPGTLSYNEQFF. The chain links TRBV5-5 to TRBJ2-1; TRBD1 is a possible D gene (6 bases). Germline V gene data show CDR1 as SGHKS and CDR2 as YYEKEE (reference sequence). Trimming pared 4 bases from V and 0 bases from J, leaving 11 bases between. The CDR3 loop spans 15 amino acids.

This clonotype was observed many times. V is TRBV7-3 and J is TRBJ2-2; D tentatively fits TRBD1 or TRBD2 (5 bases each). V was shortened by 5 bases and J by 7 bases, with 11 bases between the two germline ends. This CDR3 is 13 amino acids long. CDR1 SGHTA and CDR2 FQGTGA come from the germline V gene. CDR3 bases: TGTGCCAGCAGCGGACGGGACCTCGGGGAGCTGTTTTTT. Translated, it gives CASSGRDLGELFF.

This CDR3 is CASRRSSGTGELFF. Written as DNA, the CDR3 is TGTGCCAGCCGGAGGAGCTCGGGAACCGGGGAGCTGTTTTTT. The chain carries TRBV12-3 or TRBV12-4 and TRBJ2-2; D possibly corresponds to TRBD2 (5 bases). Trimming shortened V by 8 bases and J by 5 bases, and 15 bases separated the two germline ends. This CDR3 contains 14 residues.

At least ten counts were recorded for this clonotype. The chain is built from TRBV7-9 and TRBJ1-2; a weak D match, TRBD1 (5 bases). V lost 8 bases and J lost 6, with 13 bases in between. CDR1 is SEHNR and CDR2 is FQNEAQ in the germline V gene (reference sequence). The CDR3 totals 12 residues. The CDR3 DNA reads as TGTGCCAGCCCGACCGGGACGAATGGCTACACCTTC. Its translation is CASPTGTNGYTF. Looking up the rest from reference TRBV7-9 and TRBJ1-2 gives the full variable domain: DTGVSQNPRHKITKRGQNVTFRCDPISEHNRLYWYRQTLGQGPEFLTYFQNEAQLEKSRLLSDRFSAERPKGSFSTLEIQRTEQGDSAMYLCASPTGTNGYTFGSGTRLTVV.

This clonotype was seen at least ten times. This sequence joins TRBV7-9 and TRBJ1-1, with D maybe TRBD1 (5 bases). V lost 4 bases and J 0 bases, leaving 18 bases between the germline ends. The CDR3 covers 17 residues. Germline lookup yields CDR1 SEHNR and CDR2 FQNEAQ (reference sequence). CDR3 bases: TGTGCCAGCAGCTCGGGGACCAGGGACTTCATGAACACTGAAGCTTTCTTT. It translates to CASSSGTRDFMNTEAFF.

This clonotype showed up many times. The rearrangement uses TRBV7-6 and TRBJ1-1, with 8 positions matching TRBD1. The germline V gene encodes CDR1 SGHVS and CDR2 FNYEAQ. This CDR3 has 18 residues. The V and J ends lost 1 base and 5 bases, in that order; junction bases with no gene match: 15. The CDR3 reads CASSLELVWGQERTEAFF. Here the CDR3 DNA reads TGTGCCAGCAGCTTAGAGTTGGTTTGGGGACAGGAGAGGACTGAAGCTTTCTTT. The full variable domain, its missing parts supplied by reference TRBV7-6 and TRBJ1-1, is GAGVSQSPRYKVTKRGQDVALRCDPISGHVSLYWYRQALGQGPEFLTYFNYEAQQDKSGLPNDRFSAERPEGSISTLTIQRTEQRDSAMYRCASSLELVWGQERTEAFFGQGTRLTVV.

V is TRBV5-1 and J is TRBJ2-5; 12 bases match TRBD2. CDR3 size: 15 residues. Germline CDR1 SGHRS, CDR2 YFSETQ. V was pared by 1 base and J by 5 bases, with 3 bases of the junction left unmatched. The CDR3 sequence is CASSLTSGGMETQYF. DNA for the CDR3: TGCGCCAGCAGCTTGACTAGCGGGGGGATGGAGACCCAGTACTTC.

This clonotype was observed a handful of times. The V gene is TRBV25-1, the J gene TRBJ1-2; unclear D gene. There are 13 residues in the CDR3. The V gene's germline CDR1 is MGHDK and CDR2 SYGVNS. V was trimmed by 2 bases and J by 10 bases, leaving 14 bases between them. The CDR3 nucleotides are TGTGCCAGCAGTGAAACCAAAGGGAGCGACTACACCTTC. Protein product: CASSETKGSDYTF.

This clonotype has only a few counts. The chain combines TRBV20-1 with TRBJ2-7, with D unclear. Germline-derived CDR1 and CDR2 are DFQATT and SNEGSKA (reference sequence). CDR3 length equals 12 residues. Trimming shortened V by 3 bases and J by 0 bases, and 6 bases separated the two germline ends. The CDR3 here is CSARLSSYEQYF. For the CDR3, the DNA is TGCAGTGCTAGGTTGAGCTCCTACGAGCAGTACTTC.

A remark on this clonotype: Just one base apart from a much larger clone, this may be a read error. This chain links TRBV2 with TRBJ1-2, with D maybe TRBD1 (5 bases). Germline CDR1 and CDR2: SNHLY and FYNNEI. Trimming took off 5 bases at V and 4 bases at J, with 8 bases between the two ends. CDR3 length: 12 amino acids. CDR3 region: CASSSTAYGYTF. The CDR3 DNA sequence: TGTGCCAGCAGTTCGACAGCCTATGGCTACACCTTC. The full variable domain, rest sourced from reference TRBV2 and TRBJ1-2, is EPEVTQTPSHQVTQMGQEVILRCVPISNHLYFYWYRQILGQKVEFLVSFYNNEISEKSEIFDDQFSVERPDGSNFTLKIRSTKLEDSAMYFCASSSTAYGYTFGSGTRLTVV.

This clonotype came up many times. The gene calls are TRBV7-9 and TRBJ2-7, with a possible D match to TRBD1 (5 bases). CDR1 is SEHNR and CDR2 is FQNEAQ in the germline V gene (reference sequence). V dropped 4 bases and J dropped 0 bases, with 16 bases sitting between them. The CDR3 is 16 amino acids. The CDR3 spells CASSSLLGHSSYEQYV. The CDR3 DNA reads as TGTGCCAGCAGCTCCCTCTTGGGGCACAGCTCCTACGAGCAGTACGTC.

This clonotype was counted only a few times. The chain links TRBV6-5 to TRBJ2-5; the match to TRBD2 covers 10 bases. Germline CDR1 reads MNHEY; CDR2 reads SVGAGI. CDR3 length: 12 amino acids. Trimming at V came to 6 bases and at J to 5 bases, leaving 0 bases not matched to a gene. The chain's CDR3 is CASRTSGETQYF. In nucleotides, the CDR3 is TGTGCCAGCAGGACTAGCGGGGAGACCCAGTACTTC.

The genes are TRBV12-3 or TRBV12-4 and TRBJ2-2; TRBD2 matches at 9 bases. Trimming took 2 bases from V and 4 from J; bases not matched to a gene: 5. This CDR3 spans 16 amino acids. CDR3 sequence reads: CASSLWVLAGTGELFF. The CDR3 DNA follows: TGTGCCAGCAGTTTATGGGTACTAGCGGGCACCGGGGAGCTGTTTTTT.

This clonotype was seen many times. The chain links TRBV7-9 to TRBJ1-5; no definite D call. The germline V and J ends were trimmed by 5 bases and 3 bases, with 5 bases remaining between them. From germline, CDR1 is SEHNR and CDR2 FQNEAQ (reference sequence). The CDR3 sequence is 12 residues long. The CDR3 nucleotides are TGTGCCAGCAGCACCGACAATCAGCCCCAGCATTTT. Its protein product is CASSTDNQPQHF.

This clonotype was counted many times. For the CDR3, the DNA is TGCAGCTCACAGCAGGGTCTGAACACTGAAGCTTTCTTT. This encodes CSSQQGLNTEAFF. The genes are TRBV29-1 and TRBJ1-1; the D gene is possibly TRBD1 (5 bases). From germline, CDR1 is SQVTM and CDR2 ANQGSEA. This CDR3 comprises 13 residues. Trimming pared 8 bases from V and 0 bases from J, leaving 13 bases between.

V usage is TRBV20-1 and J usage is TRBJ2-3, with TRBD1 as a possible D gene (6 bases). V was shortened by 1 base and J by 0 bases, with 14 bases between the two germline ends. The CDR3 sequence is 16 residues long. CDR1 is DFQATT, CDR2 SNEGSKA, per germline (reference sequence). CDR3 sequence (DNA): TGCAGTGCTAGAGCAGGACAGTTCCCTAGCACAGATACGCAGTATTTT. Residues: CSARAGQFPSTDTQYF.

This clonotype was recorded at least ten times. The chain is built from TRBV6-4 and TRBJ2-7; 10 nucleotides agree with TRBD2. Germline V gene data show CDR1 as MRHNA and CDR2 as SNTAGT. J lost 7 bases, V lost 6 bases, and 15 bases had no gene match. The CDR3 is 16 amino acids. The CDR3 region is CASRITVAGGAREQYV. The CDR3 region has the DNA TGTGCCAGCAGAATCACAGTAGCGGGGGGTGCTCGGGAGCAGTACGTC.

V gene TRBV6-5 combines with J gene TRBJ1-4; tentative D call: TRBD1 (5 bases). The CDR3 extends over 15 amino acids. Trimming stripped 0 bases from V and 7 bases from J, with 12 bases between. From germline, CDR1 is MNHEY and CDR2 SVGAGI. The CDR3 DNA is TGTGCCAGCAGTTACTCTGAAGGGGCGGGTGAAAAACTGTTTTTT. Its protein is CASSYSEGAGEKLFF.

This clonotype was seen ten or more times. The J gene is TRBJ2-2, the V gene TRBV7-8; D is perhaps TRBD1 or TRBD2 (5 bases each). There are 16 residues in the CDR3. V gave up 2 bases and J gave up 0 bases, with 10 bases separating them. Germline-derived CDR1 and CDR2 are SGHVS and FQNEAQ. CDR3 in amino acids: CASSLMGDANTGELFF. The CDR3 DNA reads TGTGCCAGCAGCTTAATGGGGGACGCGAACACCGGGGAGCTGTTTTTT.

This clonotype was observed a handful of times. V and J are TRBV5-1 and TRBJ2-2, with D possibly matching TRBD1 (5 bases). CDR3 size: 15 residues. Germline V CDR1 and CDR2: SGHRS, YFSETQ. V lost 3 bases, J lost 0 bases, and 9 bases lay in between. CDR3 protein: CASSYDSSNTGELFF. DNA for the CDR3: TGCGCCAGCAGCTACGACAGTTCGAACACCGGGGAGCTGTTTTTT.

This clonotype has ten or more counts. The V gene is TRBV20-1, the J gene TRBJ2-3; D is unclear. The V end lost 6 bases, the J end lost 2 bases, and 18 bases lay between the germline ends. Germline V gene lookup returns CDR1 DFQATT and CDR2 SNEGSKA (reference sequence). This CDR3 comprises 15 residues. The CDR3 protein is CSALRLFPHTDTQYF. CDR3 nucleotide sequence: TGCAGTGCCCTACGACTGTTCCCCCACACAGATACGCAGTATTTT.

This clonotype was observed at least ten times. One junction end disagrees with the germline gene, perhaps due to a read error. The V gene is TRBV23-1, the J gene TRBJ1-5, with D unclear. TRBV23-1 has ORF status, its function being uncertain. This CDR3 is built from 15 residues. The DNA of the CDR3 is TGCGCCAGCAGTCAATCTCGCAGCTTCAATGAGCCCCAGCATTTT. The encoded protein is CASSQSRSFNEPQHF.